This T cell receptor beta chain was identified in a study of blood T cell repertoires in COVID-19. This clone was counted a few times. Enrollees, roughly 18 to 90 years old, lived in approximately 25 US areas. Participants' reported clinical history set cohort assignment. The CDR3 spans 13 residues. The V end lost 3 bases, the J end lost 7 bases, and 12 bases lay between the germline ends. Per the original methods: Nucleated cell counts were estimated from reference gene primer amplification. Here immunoSEQ multiplex PCR was the method, and the copy in TCRdb shows in-frame clones only, minus some. V, J and clone size are those of that table, while D and trimming were read from the DNA. The sample contains 400,000 or so clones, roughly 87% of which appear only once.

This clonotype originated in a middle-aged woman with acute COVID-19. The sequencing input was PBMCs or T cells enriched from blood (not recorded which). The V and J genes are TRBV12-3 or TRBV12-4 and TRBJ1-2; a possible D gene is TRBD1 (5 bases). CDR3 bases: TGTGCCAGCAGTTTTAATTGGGACTCTGGCTACACCTTC. Protein product: CASSFNWDSGYTF.